Described below is a single T cell receptor (beta chain) sequence and its context. TCRdb reworked the 5' RACE reads into one entry per CDR3 protein, no DNA. Across some 440,000 distinct CDR3 sequences, the top ten clones capture 1.4% of the sample. CDR1 is SGHRS, CDR2 YFSETQ, per germline. This CDR3 comprises 18 residues. The data derive from a study of T cells expressing NK-cell markers. The rearrangement links TRBV5-1 to TRBJ2-1; lacking DNA, the TRBD2 call made by TCRdb goes unchecked. The receptor was derived from a woman in her forties or fifties in good health. Sequenced sample: blood T cells: a sorted CD56 or NKG2C T cell subset, CD4+ or CD8+ T cells, or bulk PBMC T cells (not recorded which). This CDR3 reads CASSLERAGVQSYNEQFF.